The 26 T cell receptor beta chains below come from one sample, sequenced in a study of T-cell reconstitution after alpha-beta-depleted transplantation in children (TCRdb year 2016). The library was generated by PCR. These reads were obtained on an Illumina HiSeq 2500. TCR libraries were prepared with molecular barcoding, using unique molecular identifiers to normalize TCRbeta repertoire quantification. TCRdb itself trimmed the public reads at Q25 with fastp, ran MiXCR and retained productive beta chains. Every distinct CDR3 protein forms one entry, paired with its most common genes and DNA. Here the sample has some 110,000 distinct CDR3 sequences; over 9% occur a single time. The ten most abundant clones make up under 40% of the sample. The treatment or condition label corresponds to: allogeneic hematopoietic cell transplantation with graft depleted of TCRalphabeta T cells and CD19 B cells. The sequenced sample was PBMCs, obtained before TCRalphabeta/CD19-depleted stem cell transplant. Receptors originate from a boy aged 2 to 9 with acute lymphoblastic leukemia, due to receive a stem cell transplant.

The gene calls are TRBV7-2 and TRBJ1-1; D is possibly TRBD1 (5 bases). The V and J ends lost 0 bases and 0 bases respectively, with 11 bases between them. CDR1 is SGHTA and CDR2 is FQGNSA in the germline V gene. The CDR3 covers 16 residues. CDR3 amino acids: CASSLAGGRVNTEAFF. CDR3 sequence (DNA): TGTGCCAGCAGCTTAGCGGGGGGTAGGGTGAACACTGAAGCTTTCTTT. Complete variable domain (other parts from reference TRBV7-2 and TRBJ1-1): GAGVSQSPSNKVTEKGKDVELRCDPISGHTALYWYRQSLGQGLEFLIYFQGNSAPDKSGLPSDRFSAERTGGSVSTLTIQRTQQEDSAVYLCASSLAGGRVNTEAFFGQGTRLTVV.

This clonotype came up a few times. This rearrangement joins TRBV2 to TRBJ2-1, with TRBD1 matching over 8 bases. Germline loops: CDR1 SNHLY, CDR2 FYNNEI. The CDR3 covers 14 residues. J was trimmed by 5 bases and V by 6 bases; bases with no gene match: 6. The CDR3 loop is CASRNDRGNNEQFF. CDR3 coding DNA: TGTGCCAGCAGGAATGACAGGGGAAACAATGAGCAGTTCTTC.

The V gene is TRBV5-5, the J gene TRBJ1-4; no clear D gene. Germline lookup yields CDR1 SGHKS and CDR2 YYEKEE (reference sequence). CDR3 length: 15 residues. V lost 1 base and J lost 7, with 14 bases in between. The CDR3 DNA reads TGTGCCAGCAGCTTGTGGGGTCGGCAAAGTGAAAAACTGTTTTTT. Translating gives CASSLWGRQSEKLFF.

This clonotype has a count of ten or more. The chain uses TRBV28 and TRBJ1-1; D is unclear. CDR3 length: 14 residues. Germline V gives CDR1 MDHEN, CDR2 SYDVKM. Trimming removed 4 bases at V and 1 base at J, with 10 bases between. The CDR3 DNA reads TGTGCCAGCAGTTCCCCATGGGAGAACACTGAAGCTTTCTTT. Translating gives CASSSPWENTEAFF.

This clonotype showed up many times. The genes are TRBV5-6 and TRBJ2-5, with unresolved D. Trimming stripped 1 base from V and 1 base from J, with 8 bases between. CDR1 and CDR2 from the germline V gene are SGHDT and YYEEEE. This CDR3 is built from 14 residues. CDR3 loop: CASSLTDLQETQYF. The CDR3, as DNA: TGTGCCAGCAGCTTGACGGACCTCCAAGAGACCCAGTACTTC.

The rearrangement uses TRBV18 and TRBJ2-1; 11 bases align to TRBD2. Looked up from germline, CDR1 is KGHSH and CDR2 is LQKENI. The ends lost 6 bases at V and 6 bases at J; junction bases unmatched: 7. This CDR3 spans 15 amino acids. CDR3 bases: TGTGCCAGCTCGCTTCCACTAGCGGGAGCCAATGAGCAGTTCTTC. Residues: CASSLPLAGANEQFF.

This chain joins TRBV12-3 or TRBV12-4 and TRBJ2-1; no clear D gene. V was trimmed by 6 bases and J by 3 bases, leaving 12 bases between them. CDR3 length equals 14 residues. For the CDR3, the DNA is TGTGCCAGCAGCCCCCCTGGGCTCTACAATGAGCAGTTCTTC. Its translation: CASSPPGLYNEQFF.

This clonotype was seen at least ten times. The chain uses TRBV10-2 and TRBJ1-2; no reliable D call. Germline V gene data show CDR1 as WSHSY and CDR2 as SAAADI. V was clipped by 0 bases and J by 8 bases, with 10 bases between them. The CDR3 extends over 13 amino acids. DNA of the CDR3: TGCGCCAGCAGTGAGTCTGGCCTCGGGGGCTACACCTTC. Translation: CASSESGLGGYTF.

This clonotype was found a few times. This sequence joins TRBV20-1 and TRBJ2-3, with a possible D match to TRBD2 (6 bases). This CDR3 is 17 amino acids long. Germline assignment: CDR1 DFQATT and CDR2 SNEGSKA (reference sequence). Between the trimmed V and J ends, which lost 6 bases and 1 base, there was a span of 23 bases. This CDR3 reads CSAPTAGTSFGTDTQYF. The CDR3 DNA reads TGCAGTGCGCCGACAGCGGGTACAAGCTTTGGCACAGATACGCAGTATTTT.

This clonotype was detected ten times or more. The chain couples TRBV6-5 to TRBJ1-3, with 9 positions matching TRBD1. This CDR3 has 15 residues. Unmatched junction bases numbered 4, after V lost 2 bases and J lost 5 bases. Germline values: CDR1 MNHEY, CDR2 SVGAGI. The CDR3: CASSYRTGERNTIYF. Written as DNA, the CDR3 is TGTGCCAGCAGTTACCGGACAGGGGAGCGAAACACCATATATTTT.

This clonotype occurred many times. The chain links TRBV10-3 to TRBJ1-5; 7 nucleotides align to TRBD1. The CDR3 has 17 residues. Per germline, CDR1 ENHRY and CDR2 SYGVKD. V dropped 0 bases and J dropped 1; count of bases not matched to a gene: 6. CDR3 in amino acids: CAISESITGQSNQPQHF. The CDR3 nucleotides read TGTGCCATCAGTGAGTCGATAACGGGACAGAGCAATCAGCCCCAGCATTTT.

There are many counts of this clonotype. In nucleotides, the CDR3 is TGCAGTGCTAGAGATCTCGAATGGGGGGGGGATGAGCAGTTCTTC. Translated: CSARDLEWGGDEQFF. The chain couples TRBV20-1 to TRBJ2-1, with 7 bases identical to TRBD2. V was pared by 0 bases and J by 8 bases, with 10 bases of the junction left unmatched. The CDR3 runs 15 residues. Germline CDR1 reads DFQATT; CDR2 reads SNEGSKA (reference sequence).

In this sample, this clonotype turned up a few times. The rearrangement uses TRBV7-6 and TRBJ2-1, with D possibly matching TRBD2 (5 bases). Trimming removed 5 bases from V and 0 bases from J, with 14 bases in between. The germline gives CDR1 SGHVS, CDR2 FNYEAQ. This CDR3 has 16 amino acids. CDR3 DNA: TGTGCCAGCAGCCGGCGAGGGTCCCCCTCCTACAATGAGCAGTTCTTC. Translation: CASSRRGSPSYNEQFF.

In its sample, this clonotype was seen a few times. V is TRBV7-3 and J is TRBJ2-3; D may match TRBD1 or TRBD2 (5 bases each). CDR1 and CDR2 (germline): SGHTA, FQGTGA. The CDR3 totals 14 residues. V was shortened by 2 bases and J by 8 bases, with 14 bases between the two germline ends. The CDR3 loop reads CASSLAGPRGTQYF. DNA for the CDR3: TGTGCCAGCAGCTTAGCGGGCCCGAGGGGTACGCAGTATTTT.

The V call is TRBV5-6, the J call TRBJ1-6; the D gene is possibly TRBD1 (6 bases). V lost 6 bases and J 7 bases, leaving 14 bases between the germline ends. Germline V lookup: CDR1 SGHDT, CDR2 YYEEEE. The CDR3 consists of 14 residues. The CDR3 reads CASKAGALNSPLHF. CDR3 in DNA: TGTGCCAGCAAGGCAGGGGCGCTCAATTCACCCCTCCACTTT.

Notes on this clonotype: Since the CDR3 does not end with the conserved phenylalanine or tryptophan, this likely comes from a read error. V usage is TRBV6-1 and J usage is TRBJ1-3, with 7 positions matching TRBD1. CDR3 length: 14 residues. Germline CDR1 and CDR2: MNHNS and SASEGT. The trim removed 6 bases at V and 8 bases at J, leaving 10 bases unmatched. This chain's CDR3 is CASSVSLQGYTIYY. Written as DNA, the CDR3 is TGTGCCAGCAGCGTCTCCTTACAGGGGTACACCATATATTAT.

This clonotype was observed a handful of times. The chain employs TRBV19 and TRBJ2-7, with D perhaps TRBD1 or TRBD2 (5 bases each). The V end was cut by 6 bases, the J end by 2 bases, with 14 bases between. Germline V gene lookup returns CDR1 LNHDA and CDR2 SQIVND (reference sequence). The CDR3 totals 14 residues. The CDR3 is CASSNRDLTYEQYF. In nucleotides, the CDR3 is TGTGCCAGTAGCAACCGGGACCTAACCTACGAGCAGTACTTC.

J is TRBJ2-7 and V is TRBV5-4; D is ambiguous. The CDR3 contains 15 residues. The germline V gene has CDR1 SGHNT and CDR2 YYREEE (reference sequence). The V gene lost 0 bases and the J gene lost 0 bases, with 10 bases spanning the gap. CDR3 sequence: CASSLEQSSSYEQYF. CDR3 nucleotides: TGTGCCAGCAGCTTGGAGCAGTCGAGCTCCTACGAGCAGTACTTC.

The genes are TRBV20-1 and TRBJ2-3, with 11 bases fitting TRBD2. The CDR3 is 19 amino acids. CDR1 DFQATT and CDR2 SNEGSKA come from the germline V gene (reference sequence). V lost 0 bases, J lost 4 bases, and 15 bases stayed unmatched. The CDR3 protein is CSAREYDSGRAFSADTQYF. The CDR3 nucleotides read TGCAGTGCTAGAGAATATGATAGCGGGAGGGCCTTTTCGGCAGATACGCAGTATTTT.

The rearrangement links TRBV20-1 to TRBJ1-1; D may be TRBD1 (5 bases). This CDR3 comprises 13 residues. V lost 7 bases to trimming and J lost 1 base, with 13 bases between them. Germline CDR1 is DFQATT and CDR2 is SNEGSKA (reference sequence). DNA for the CDR3: TGCAGTGTCATCCGGACACCGAACACTGAAGCTTTCTTT. It encodes CSVIRTPNTEAFF.

This clonotype occurred many times. Here the CDR3 reads CASSGLAGDEQYF. Written as DNA, the CDR3 is TGTGCCAGCAGTGGACTAGCGGGAGACGAGCAGTACTTC. The chain uses TRBV27 and TRBJ2-7; 13 bases map to TRBD2. Germline CDR1 and CDR2: MNHEY and SMNVEV (reference sequence). The CDR3 loop spans 13 amino acids. The V gene end was trimmed by 5 bases and the J gene end by 5 bases; junction bases not matched to a gene: 0.

This chain links TRBV7-8 with TRBJ2-7, with 8 bases identical to TRBD2. J was trimmed by 0 bases and V by 2 bases; bases with no gene match: 12. Germline assignment: CDR1 SGHVS and CDR2 FQNEAQ. This CDR3 is 18 amino acids long. The CDR3 loop is CASSLTPGLVSSSYEQYF. As DNA, the CDR3 is TGTGCCAGCAGCTTAACCCCGGGACTAGTATCGAGCTCCTACGAGCAGTACTTC.

This clonotype was counted at least ten times. The chain recombines TRBV20-1 with TRBJ1-2, with D possibly being TRBD1 (6 bases). CDR1 and CDR2 (germline): DFQATT, SNEGSKA (reference sequence). The CDR3 sequence is 15 residues long. V lost 1 base and J 4 bases, leaving 16 bases between the germline ends. The CDR3 here is CSARVGGQGIYGYTF. The DNA of the CDR3 is TGCAGTGCTAGAGTAGGAGGGCAGGGGATCTATGGCTACACCTTC.

The CDR3 is CASSPGRLPRGNTEAFF. The CDR3 DNA sequence: TGTGCCAGCTCACCGGGTCGGTTACCCCGGGGGAACACTGAAGCTTTCTTT. The V gene is TRBV18, the J gene TRBJ1-1; no definite D call. The CDR3 has 17 residues. The V end lost 3 bases, the J end lost 1 base, and 18 bases lay between the germline ends. Germline V gives CDR1 KGHSH, CDR2 LQKENI.

This sequence joins TRBV5-1 and TRBJ2-2, with a tentative D call TRBD1 (5 bases). Trimming stripped 4 bases from V and 5 bases from J, with 15 bases between. Germline V gene data show CDR1 as SGHRS and CDR2 as YFSETQ. The CDR3 loop spans 15 amino acids. The CDR3 DNA reads as TGCGCCAGCAGCGTTCGACCCTCAGGGACCGGGGAGCTGTTTTTT. Protein sequence: CASSVRPSGTGELFF.

This clonotype occurred many times. DNA of the CDR3: TGTGCCAGCAGCTTAGGAGACTTGGATTTTTGGCCCCAGCATTTT. It encodes CASSLGDLDFWPQHF. The V and J genes are TRBV7-9 and TRBJ1-5; D remains ambiguous. Deletions cut 1 base from V and 9 bases from J, with 16 bases between. The germline CDR1 and CDR2 sequences are SEHNR and FQNEAQ (reference sequence). The CDR3 is 15 amino acids.